The 32 T cell receptor beta chains below come from one sample, sequenced in a study of OX40 agonist ivuxolimab in advanced cancers. This table comes from immunoSEQ multiplex PCR, and its TCRdb copy is limited to in-frame clones, with some not included. This sample carries some 66,000 clones, around 86% of them seen once, and the ten largest clones take about 2.3%. Sequenced material: CD4+ or CD8+ T cells sorted from blood, taken in a trial of the OX40 agonist ivuxolimab. These receptors originate from an adult with an advanced solid tumor such as melanoma, head and neck, liver or kidney cancer.

This clone was found once. The chain recombines TRBV7-2 with TRBJ2-1, with no clear D. The CDR3 has 14 residues. V was clipped by 3 bases and J by 4 bases, with 10 bases between them. Germline loops: CDR1 SGHTA, CDR2 FQGNSA. DNA for the CDR3: TGTGCCAGCAGCTTCCCTGACCGTTACAATGAGCAGTTCTTC. This translates into CASSFPDRYNEQFF.

About this clone itself: Since a much larger clone is just one base distant, this may be a read error. This CDR3 is also generated by other DNA sequences in the sample. This chain links TRBV19 with TRBJ2-7, with D unclear. With 1 base removed from V and 0 bases from J, the gap between germline ends came to 7 bases. From germline, CDR1 is LNHDA and CDR2 SQIVND (reference sequence). There are 14 residues in the CDR3. The CDR3 region is CASSIAGSSYEQYF. CDR3 nucleotide sequence: TGTGCCAGTAGTATAGCGGGTAGCTCCTACGAGCAGTACTTC.

This chain connects TRBV5-1 to TRBJ1-1; TRBD1 agrees at 8 bases. The CDR3 has 13 residues. Germline-derived CDR1 and CDR2 are SGHRS and YFSETQ. With V trimmed by 6 bases and J by 4 bases, 5 bases remained unmatched. The CDR3 DNA follows: TGCGCCAGCAACCCTACAGGGGGCACTGAAGCTTTCTTT. Its translation is CASNPTGGTEAFF. The complete variable domain, with remaining parts taken from reference TRBV5-1 and TRBJ1-1, reads KAGVTQTPRYLIKTRGQQVTLSCSPISGHRSVSWYQQTPGQGLQFLFEYFSETQRNKGNFPGRFSGRQFSNSRSEMNVSTLELGDSALYLCASNPTGGTEAFFGQGTRLTVV.

This chain links TRBV19 with TRBJ1-5, with 7 bases aligning to TRBD1. This CDR3 spans 17 amino acids. V dropped 3 bases and J dropped 0; count of bases not matched to a gene: 8. The germline V gene has CDR1 LNHDA and CDR2 SQIVND (reference sequence). CDR3 loop: CASSIRDRKDSNQPQHF. CDR3 nucleotide sequence: TGTGCCAGTAGTATCAGGGACAGAAAAGATAGCAATCAGCCCCAGCATTTT.

V usage is TRBV30 and J usage is TRBJ2-2, with D possibly matching TRBD1 (6 bases). Germline lookup yields CDR1 GTSNPN and CDR2 SVGIG (reference sequence). V gave up 7 bases and J gave up 0 bases, with 12 bases separating them. The CDR3 totals 14 residues. The CDR3 bases are TGTGCCTTGAACAGACAGGCGAACACCGGGGAGCTGTTTTTT. Protein sequence: CALNRQANTGELFF.

This rearrangement joins TRBV19 to TRBJ1-1; D might be TRBD1 (5 bases). CDR3 length equals 14 residues. Trimming stripped 3 bases from V and 4 bases from J, with 12 bases between. The germline CDR1 and CDR2 sequences are LNHDA and SQIVND (reference sequence). For the CDR3, the DNA is TGTGCCAGTAGTATCTCAGGGAGGGGCACTGAAGCTTTCTTT. Protein product: CASSISGRGTEAFF.

The chain couples TRBV10-1 to TRBJ2-3; TRBD1 might be the D (6 bases). This CDR3 is 14 amino acids long. Trimming removed 6 bases at V and 3 bases at J, with 13 bases between. CDR1 is WNHNN and CDR2 is SYGVQD in the germline V gene (reference sequence). In DNA form, the CDR3 reads TGCGCCAGCAGGCCAGGGGCCAGAACAGATACGCAGTATTTT. Its translation is CASRPGARTDTQYF.

A single count supports this clone. This chain joins TRBV4-1 and TRBJ1-5, with TRBD1 as a possible D gene (5 bases). Germline CDR1 and CDR2: MGHRA and YSYEKL. The CDR3 covers 16 residues. Between the trimmed V and J ends, which lost 0 bases and 3 bases, there was a span of 12 bases. The DNA for the CDR3 is TGCGCCAGCAGCCAAGAAGGCAGGGTGGTCAATCAGCCCCAGCATTTT. It translates to CASSQEGRVVNQPQHF.

The genes are TRBV5-1 and TRBJ2-2; D possibly matches TRBD1 or TRBD2 (5 bases each). V lost 2 bases to trimming and J lost 3 bases, with 11 bases between them. This CDR3 is 15 amino acids long. Per germline, CDR1 SGHRS and CDR2 YFSETQ. As DNA, the CDR3 is TGCGCCAGCAGCTTATGGCTGGGGGACACCGGGGAGCTGTTTTTT. Protein product: CASSLWLGDTGELFF.

This clone has just a few counts. The chain is built from TRBV25-1 and TRBJ2-4, with a tentative D call TRBD2 (6 bases). Germline loops: CDR1 MGHDK, CDR2 SYGVNS. The ends were cut back, 7 bases at V and 1 base at J, with 8 bases in the middle. The CDR3 extends over 13 amino acids. The CDR3 region has the DNA TGTGCCAGCACTGGGGGGGCCAAAAACATTCAGTACTTC. Translation: CASTGGAKNIQYF.

This clone was seen more than once but under ten times. This chain uses TRBV21-1 with TRBJ2-3; TRBD1 was called by the table and not checked on the DNA. TRBV21-1 is listed as a pseudogene. The CDR3 spans 15 residues. CDR3 loop: CASSKGAGASDTQYF. For the CDR3, the DNA is TGTGCCAGCAGTAAAGGGGCAGGCGCCTCGGATACGCAGTATTTT.

CDR3 residues: CASSLGPAGATDTQYF. The CDR3 nucleotides read TGTGCCAGCAGCTTAGGGCCAGCGGGAGCCACAGATACGCAGTATTTT. The chain combines TRBV7-3 with TRBJ2-3; 8 nucleotides align to TRBD2. This CDR3 comprises 16 residues. Germline CDR1 reads SGHTA; CDR2 reads FQGTGA. Trimming cost V 2 bases and J 2 bases; bases outside gene matches: 6. The complete variable domain, with remaining parts taken from reference TRBV7-3 and TRBJ2-3, reads GAGVSQTPSNKVTEKGKYVELRCDPISGHTALYWYRQSLGQGPEFLIYFQGTGAADDSGLPNDRFFAVRPEGSVSTLKIQRTERGDSAVYLCASSLGPAGATDTQYFGPGTRLTVL.

The rearrangement uses TRBV5-1 and TRBJ2-3; D could derive from TRBD1 or TRBD2 (6 bases each). Germline V gene sequence: CDR1 SGHRS, CDR2 YFSETQ. The V end was cut by 6 bases, the J end by 3 bases, with 14 bases between. This CDR3 has 14 residues. This CDR3 reads CASTPRGRTDTQYF. The CDR3, as DNA: TGCGCCAGCACCCCCCGGGGGCGAACAGATACGCAGTATTTT.

The V and J genes are TRBV30 and TRBJ2-2; 10 nucleotides agree with TRBD2. CDR3 length equals 16 residues. Germline CDR1 is GTSNPN and CDR2 is SVGIG (reference sequence). V was pared by 2 bases and J by 1 base, with 4 bases of the junction left unmatched. Here the CDR3 reads CAWSRGLAVNTGELFF. The CDR3 DNA reads TGTGCCTGGAGTCGTGGACTAGCGGTGAACACCGGGGAGCTGTTTTTT.

In this sample, this clone turned up once. The CDR3 reads CASKVRRDRGTATNEKLFF. In DNA, the CDR3 is TGTGCCAGTAAGGTCCGCCGGGACAGGGGAACTGCAACTAATGAAAAACTGTTTTTT. The genes are TRBV19 and TRBJ1-4, with TRBD1 identical over 10 bases. Germline trimming cut 7 bases from V and 0 bases from J; bases unmatched to any gene: 14. From germline, CDR1 is LNHDA and CDR2 SQIVND (reference sequence). This CDR3 contains 19 residues.

A single count supports this clone. V gene TRBV10-1 combines with J gene TRBJ2-1; either TRBD1 or TRBD2 may fit D (6 bases each). The germline V and J ends were trimmed by 3 bases and 8 bases, with 11 bases remaining between them. The germline V gene encodes CDR1 WNHNN and CDR2 SYGVQD (reference sequence). The CDR3 contains 13 residues. CDR3 nucleotide sequence: TGCGCCAGCAGTGATCCGGGGGCCTATGAGCAGTTCTTC. Its translation is CASSDPGAYEQFF.

This chain joins TRBV28 and TRBJ2-7; D is tentatively TRBD1 or TRBD2 (5 bases each). This CDR3 is built from 14 residues. V dropped 6 bases and J dropped 0 bases, with 12 bases sitting between them. In germline, CDR1 is MDHEN, CDR2 SYDVKM. CDR3 DNA sequence: TGTGCCAGCAGCATGGGACGATCCTCCTACGAGCAGTACTTC. It yields the protein CASSMGRSSYEQYF.

The chain has TRBV19 and TRBJ2-7; 10 positions agree with TRBD1. This CDR3 is 17 amino acids long. Per germline, CDR1 LNHDA and CDR2 SQIVND (reference sequence). With 4 bases clipped from V and 3 bases from J, the junction kept 12 bases outside the gene matches. CDR3 region: CASSKGASGQGIYEQYF. CDR3 DNA sequence: TGTGCCAGTAGTAAGGGGGCCTCGGGACAGGGGATCTACGAGCAGTACTTC. Variable domain in full (rest from reference TRBV19 and TRBJ2-7): DGGITQSPKYLFRKEGQNVTLSCEQNLNHDAMYWYRQDPGQGLRLIYYSQIVNDFQKGDIAEGYSVSREKKESFPLTVTSAQKNPTAFYLCASSKGASGQGIYEQYFGPGTRLTVT.

The chain links TRBV7-6 to TRBJ2-1; 9 bases fit TRBD1. Germline V CDR1 and CDR2: SGHVS, FNYEAQ. Unmatched junction bases numbered 5, after V lost 5 bases and J lost 6 bases. There are 14 residues in the CDR3. The CDR3 nucleotides are TGTGCCAGCAGCGGTGTGGGACAGGGCAATGAGCAGTTCTTC. Encoded protein: CASSGVGQGNEQFF.

The chain uses TRBV13 and TRBJ2-6, with D unresolved. Looked up from germline, CDR1 is PRHDT and CDR2 is FYEKMQ (reference sequence). The CDR3 length is 15 residues. Trimming took off 2 bases at V and 1 base at J, with 6 bases between the two ends. As DNA, the CDR3 is TGTGCCAGCAGCTTACGAAGGTCTGGGGCCAACGTCCTGACTTTC. Translation: CASSLRRSGANVLTF.

The chain employs TRBV19 and TRBJ2-2, with 7 bases fitting TRBD1. Losses at the gene ends were 6 bases for V and 1 base for J; bases not matched to a gene: 8. CDR3 length: 16 residues. From germline, CDR1 is LNHDA and CDR2 SQIVND (reference sequence). The CDR3 sequence is CASRGAGGVNTGELFF. CDR3 nucleotide sequence: TGTGCCAGTAGGGGAGCAGGGGGTGTGAACACCGGGGAGCTGTTTTTT. Together with reference TRBV19 and TRBJ2-2, the CDR3 gives the full variable domain: DGGITQSPKYLFRKEGQNVTLSCEQNLNHDAMYWYRQDPGQGLRLIYYSQIVNDFQKGDIAEGYSVSREKKESFPLTVTSAQKNPTAFYLCASRGAGGVNTGELFFGEGSRLTVL.

V usage is TRBV4-3 and J usage is TRBJ1-2, with a weak D call TRBD1 (5 bases). V lost 5 bases to trimming and J lost 3 bases, with 16 bases between them. There are 15 residues in the CDR3. The germline CDR1 and CDR2 sequences are LGHNA and YSLEER. The DNA for the CDR3 is TGCGCCAGCAGCGCCTCCGGGGGGTTGGACTATGGCTACACCTTC. Translating it yields CASSASGGLDYGYTF.

A single count supports this clone. The chain combines TRBV29-1 with TRBJ2-1, with 7 bases aligning to TRBD1. There are 14 residues in the CDR3. The germline V gene has CDR1 SQVTM and CDR2 ANQGSEA. V shed 4 bases and J 2 bases; nucleotides not matched to a gene: 5. CDR3 region: CSVVRQGPYNEQFF. The CDR3 coding sequence is TGCAGCGTTGTAAGACAGGGCCCCTACAATGAGCAGTTCTTC.

The chain has TRBV18 and TRBJ1-4; the match to TRBD1 covers 7 bases. V trimming: 6 bases; J trimming: 5 bases; junction bases outside the gene matches: 6. CDR1 KGHSH and CDR2 LQKENI come from the germline V gene. The CDR3 has 14 residues. The CDR3 region is CASSPDRANEKLFF. The CDR3 DNA follows: TGTGCCAGCTCCCCAGACAGGGCGAATGAAAAACTGTTTTTT.

The V gene is TRBV10-2, the J gene TRBJ1-3, with TRBD1 matching over 7 bases. Germline V lookup: CDR1 WSHSY, CDR2 SAAADI. CDR3 length: 15 residues. V dropped 6 bases and J dropped 0; count of bases not matched to a gene: 5. CDR3 coding DNA: TGCGCCAGCAGCAGACAGGGCGACTCTGGAAACACCATATATTTT. The encoded protein is CASSRQGDSGNTIYF.

This chain joins TRBV5-4 and TRBJ1-2; D ambiguous. V dropped 0 bases and J dropped 9 bases, with 12 bases sitting between them. CDR1 and CDR2 from the germline V gene are SGHNT and YYREEE (reference sequence). CDR3 length: 13 residues. Here the CDR3 reads CASSLGEGGRYTF. Here the CDR3 DNA reads TGTGCCAGCAGCTTGGGGGAGGGAGGCCGCTACACCTTC.

The chain links TRBV7-9 to TRBJ2-7; TRBD2 matches 10 bases. The CDR3 loop spans 16 amino acids. The germline CDR1 and CDR2 sequences are SEHNR and FQNEAQ (reference sequence). V dropped 5 bases and J dropped 0; count of bases not matched to a gene: 7. This CDR3 is CASSEGLAMSSYEQYF. The CDR3 nucleotides are TGTGCCAGCAGCGAGGGACTAGCGATGAGCTCCTACGAGCAGTACTTC. Drawing the rest from reference TRBV7-9 and TRBJ2-7, the complete variable domain is DTGVSQNPRHKITKRGQNVTFRCDPISEHNRLYWYRQTLGQGPEFLTYFQNEAQLEKSRLLSDRFSAERPKGSFSTLEIQRTEQGDSAMYLCASSEGLAMSSYEQYFGPGTRLTVT.

This clone was found a few times. V is TRBV5-4 and J is TRBJ1-3, with TRBD1 matching over 8 bases. This CDR3 region has 14 residues. CDR1 and CDR2 (germline): SGHNT, YYREEE (reference sequence). J was trimmed by 4 bases and V by 2 bases; bases with no gene match: 2. The CDR3 DNA reads TGTGCCAGCAGCTTAACAGGGGGAGGAAACACCATATATTTT. Translated: CASSLTGGGNTIYF.

V gene TRBV5-6 combines with J gene TRBJ1-2, with 9 bases matching TRBD1. The CDR3 totals 17 residues. Germline V gene sequence: CDR1 SGHDT, CDR2 YYEEEE. Germline trimming cut 4 bases from V and 1 base from J; bases unmatched to any gene: 11. The DNA of the CDR3 is TGTGCCAGCAGCCCGACGGGACAGGGTGGAGGTAACTATGGCTACACCTTC. Its translation is CASSPTGQGGGNYGYTF.

The gene calls are TRBV11-2 and TRBJ2-1; 7 bases line up with TRBD2. Trimming removed 7 bases from V and 2 bases from J; junction bases left unmatched: 5. The germline gives CDR1 SGHAT, CDR2 FQNNGV. The CDR3 is 14 residues long. CDR3 sequence reads: CASKRSGTYNEQFF. The DNA of the CDR3 is TGTGCCAGCAAAAGGAGCGGGACCTACAATGAGCAGTTCTTC.

The chain is built from TRBV18 and TRBJ2-2; tentatively, D is TRBD2 (5 bases). Trimming pared 0 bases from V and 4 bases from J, leaving 12 bases between. CDR3 size: 16 residues. Germline-derived CDR1 and CDR2 are KGHSH and LQKENI. The CDR3 region has the DNA TGTGCCAGCTCACCACCCGTAGAGAGGGTCACCGGGGAGCTGTTTTTT. Translating it yields CASSPPVERVTGELFF.

This clone showed up just a few times. V gene TRBV11-3 combines with J gene TRBJ1-1; no clear D. Trimming left V 1 base short and J 5 bases short, with 11 bases between. In germline, CDR1 is SGHNT, CDR2 YENEEA. The length of the CDR3 is 14 residues. The CDR3, as DNA: TGTGCCAGCAGCTTAGGCCGGCTTGCGACTGAAGCTTTCTTT. Translating gives CASSLGRLATEAFF.